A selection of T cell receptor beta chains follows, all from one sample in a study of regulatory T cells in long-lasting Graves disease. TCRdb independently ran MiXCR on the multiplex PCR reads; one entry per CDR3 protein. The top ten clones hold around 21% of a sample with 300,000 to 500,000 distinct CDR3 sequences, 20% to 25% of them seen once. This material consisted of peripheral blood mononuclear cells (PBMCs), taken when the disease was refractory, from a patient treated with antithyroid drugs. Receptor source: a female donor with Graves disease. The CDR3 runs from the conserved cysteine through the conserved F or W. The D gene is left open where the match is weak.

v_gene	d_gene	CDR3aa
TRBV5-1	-	CASSLMTANTGELFF
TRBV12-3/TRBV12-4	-	CASGQFFLEQYF
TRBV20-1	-	CSARLAYTYEQYF
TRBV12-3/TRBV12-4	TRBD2	CASSGLGRGHTDTQYF
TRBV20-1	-	CSARDRAYTGELFF
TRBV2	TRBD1	CARQGHQETQYF
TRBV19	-	CASSAPSANSYEQYF
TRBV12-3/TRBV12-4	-	CASSIPRGSLNPSEQYF
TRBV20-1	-	CSARDPSSYNEQFF
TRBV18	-	CASSLPTDTQYF
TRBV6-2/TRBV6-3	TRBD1	CASSYGGQIGPQHF
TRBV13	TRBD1	CASSPDRVEQYF
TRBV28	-	CASSLGVGQPQHF
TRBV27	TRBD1	CASSLRDRLYEQYF
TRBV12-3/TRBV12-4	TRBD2	CASRPGTSTHEQYF
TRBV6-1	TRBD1	CASKTTGLVTEAFF
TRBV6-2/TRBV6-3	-	CASSYSNQGTSYGYTF
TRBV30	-	CAWSAFAGNTEAFF
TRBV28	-	CASSLYSLGNTIYF
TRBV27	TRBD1	CASSFRRDRVQETQYF
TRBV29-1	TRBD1	CSVLTTGIKGDGYTF
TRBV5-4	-	CATSQAGGNTIYF
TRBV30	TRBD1	CAWRIQGVRNYGYTF
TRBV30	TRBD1	CARSVGGASRDIQYF
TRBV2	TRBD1	CASTGQRGEKLFF
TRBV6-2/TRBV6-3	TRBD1	CASSRDRDLSTDTQYF
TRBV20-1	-	CSASPGAGAGTEAFF
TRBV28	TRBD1	CASSLGDRGIYEQYF
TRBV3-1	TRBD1	CASSQADRGNTEAFF
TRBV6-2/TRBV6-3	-	CASSPGASRSQETQYF
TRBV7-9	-	CASSLGQAAFF
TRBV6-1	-	CASNPPKGDGTGELFF
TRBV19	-	CASSMTEDTQYF
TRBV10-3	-	CAISRVGRDTEAFF
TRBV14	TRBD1	CASSHSEQGRLSGYTF
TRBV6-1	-	CASSRGRGNYGYTF
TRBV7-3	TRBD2	CASSFLPLAGGSYNEQFF
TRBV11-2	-	CASSQPTYSNQPQHF
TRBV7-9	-	CASSLEEGSYEQYF
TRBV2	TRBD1	CASSLGQGSSEQYF
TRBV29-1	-	CSVSTDAGGNQPQHF
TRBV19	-	CASSIMGRDQPQHF
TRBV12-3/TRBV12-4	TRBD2	CASSGIGLAGVLGNEQFF
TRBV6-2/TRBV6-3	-	CASSYRGVGSPLHF
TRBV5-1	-	CASSFGGTATNEKLFF
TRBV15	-	CATSRDPVYEQYF
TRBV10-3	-	CAISEGQGGDEQFF
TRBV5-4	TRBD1	CASSLGDRRLAGELFF
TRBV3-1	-	CASSQRGRTYEQYF
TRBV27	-	CASSSAPTGLRGETQYF
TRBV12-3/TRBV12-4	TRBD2	CASSRLAGGPYEQYF
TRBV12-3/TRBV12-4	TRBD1	CASSLRDRNTEAFF